This T cell receptor beta chain was observed in a study of cytomegalovirus exposure and HLA in healthy donors. Study-wide findings and caveats: Published work reported that the classifier diagnosed cytomegalovirus status with high specificity and sensitivity. In a later analysis, compared with equally common non-associated chains, HLA-associated beta chains were more expanded.

All the people who gave samples were healthy bone marrow donors. In the PCR, 60 Vbeta and 13 Jbeta primers were used. Sequencing was performed with immunoSEQ multiplex PCR; in TCRdb, only in-frame clones are kept and a portion is missing. The table has over 150,000 clones, approximately 80% seen once. Trimming took off 0 bases at V and 2 bases at J, with 10 bases between the two ends. This CDR3 has 15 amino acids. In germline, CDR1 is LGHNA, CDR2 YSLEER. In this sample, this clone turned up a few times. Its antigen is not known. V and J are TRBV4-3 and TRBJ1-1; TRBD1 is a possible D gene (5 bases). The sequenced sample consisted of PBMCs. The receptor's source is a man aged 50-59 years in good health and CMV-seropositive. In DNA, the CDR3 is TGCGCCAGCAGCCAAGATCAAGGGGTTAACACTGAAGCTTTCTTT. Translation: CASSQDQGVNTEAFF.